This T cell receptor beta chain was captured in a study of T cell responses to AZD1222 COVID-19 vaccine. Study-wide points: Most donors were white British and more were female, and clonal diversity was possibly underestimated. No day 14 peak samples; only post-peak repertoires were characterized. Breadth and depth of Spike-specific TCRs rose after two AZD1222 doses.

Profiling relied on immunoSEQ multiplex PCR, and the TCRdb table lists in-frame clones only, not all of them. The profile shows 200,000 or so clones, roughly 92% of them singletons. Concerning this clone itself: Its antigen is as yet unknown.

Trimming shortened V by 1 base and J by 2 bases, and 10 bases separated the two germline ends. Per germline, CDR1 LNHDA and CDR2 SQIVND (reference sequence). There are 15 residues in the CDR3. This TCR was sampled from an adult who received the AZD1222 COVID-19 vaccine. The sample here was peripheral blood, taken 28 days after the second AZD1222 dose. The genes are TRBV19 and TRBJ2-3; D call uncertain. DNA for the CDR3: TGTGCCAGTAGTATAGGAGGAATAAACACAGATACGCAGTATTTT. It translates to CASSIGGINTDTQYF. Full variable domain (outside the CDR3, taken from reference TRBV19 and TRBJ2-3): DGGITQSPKYLFRKEGQNVTLSCEQNLNHDAMYWYRQDPGQGLRLIYYSQIVNDFQKGDIAEGYSVSREKKESFPLTVTSAQKNPTAFYLCASSIGGINTDTQYFGPGTRLTVL.